These T cell receptor beta chains were read from a single sample in a study of blood T cells in healthy people across ages. TCRdb processed the 5' RACE reads anew with MiXCR; each CDR3 protein has one entry. The sample includes around 800,000 distinct CDR3 sequences, 20% to 30% of them seen just once. Another study also made use of these data, one on T cells of mothers and their children.

The material sequenced was blood. The receptor set was obtained from a boy younger than 18 in good health. Both conserved end residues are part of each CDR3. Each record gives: J gene, clone size, V gene, D gene, CDR3 protein, CDR3 DNA. A D gene is named only where the DNA matches it firmly. Only part of the rows carry a size: once, few, many, or a class if the clone is expanded.

TRBJ2-7 | NA | TRBV3-1 | NA | CASSQDRGREYEQYF | TGTGCCAGCAGCCAAGATCGGGGACGGGAGTACGAGCAGTACTTC
TRBJ2-1 | NA | TRBV30 | NA | CAWWGPHEQFF | TGTGCCTGGTGGGGCCCTCATGAGCAGTTCTTC
TRBJ2-7 | once | TRBV6-5 | TRBD2 | CASRGTGEGGISYF | TGTGCCAGCAGGGGCACGGGGGAGGGAGGGATTTCGTACTTC
TRBJ2-5 | NA | TRBV7-9 | TRBD2 | CASSSSGGGRWETQYF | TGTGCCAGCAGCTCATCGGGAGGGGGACGGTGGGAGACCCAGTACTTC
TRBJ2-5 | few | TRBV10-3 | TRBD1 | CAIRPPGQGADQYF | TGTGCCATCAGACCCCCGGGACAGGGGGCGGACCAGTACTTC
TRBJ2-7 | few | TRBV29-1 | TRBD1 | CSGSPGTGGEQYF | TGCAGCGGATCTCCCGGGACAGGGGGCGAGCAGTACTTC
TRBJ2-5 | NA | TRBV27 | TRBD2 | CASSLAGLPHQETQYF | TGTGCCAGCAGCCTAGCGGGCCTACCGCACCAAGAGACCCAGTACTTC
TRBJ2-5 | few | TRBV11-2 | TRBD1 | CASSFGTGTETQYF | TGTGCCAGCAGCTTTGGGACAGGGACAGAGACCCAGTACTTC
TRBJ2-2 | NA | TRBV12-3/TRBV12-4 | NA | CASRSTANTGELFF | TGTGCCAGCAGATCGACAGCGAACACCGGGGAGCTGTTTTTT
TRBJ1-1 | NA | TRBV30 | NA | CAWSFSGGTEAFF | TGTGCCTGGAGTTTTTCGGGGGGCACTGAAGCTTTCTTT
TRBJ2-7 | NA | TRBV10-3 | NA | CATQPRAPHYEQYF | TGTGCCACCCAACCACGGGCGCCCCACTACGAGCAGTACTTC
TRBJ1-6 | NA | TRBV28 | NA | CASSLLGDRSPLHF | TGTGCCAGCAGTTTACTGGGGGATCGTTCACCCCTCCACTTT
TRBJ1-4 | NA | TRBV20-1 | NA | CSAREQGLFEKLFF | TGCAGTGCTAGAGAACAGGGATTGTTCGAAAAACTGTTTTTT
TRBJ2-5 | few | TRBV20-1 | NA | CSAMLGGGETQYF | TGCAGTGCTATGCTGGGCGGAGGTGAGACCCAGTACTTC
TRBJ2-3 | NA | TRBV11-2 | NA | CASSRRVTQYF | TGTGCCAGCAGCCGCCGTGTTACGCAGTATTTT
TRBJ1-5 | NA | TRBV12-3/TRBV12-4 | TRBD1 | CASSLGGQGGQPQHF | TGTGCCAGCAGTCTCGGTGGACAGGGCGGTCAGCCCCAGCATTTT
TRBJ2-1 | NA | TRBV24-1 | TRBD2 | CATSDAAGGRNEQFF | TGTGCCACCAGTGATGCAGCGGGGGGGCGGAATGAGCAGTTCTTC
TRBJ2-5 | few | TRBV30 | TRBD2 | CAWSPGTSGGSTGETQYF | TGTGCCTGGAGTCCCGGGACTAGCGGGGGGTCTACGGGAGAGACCCAGTACTTC
TRBJ2-5 | NA | TRBV6-5 | TRBD1 | CASSPRTGRETQYF | TGTGCCAGCAGTCCTAGGACAGGGCGGGAGACCCAGTACTTC
TRBJ2-5 | NA | TRBV12-3/TRBV12-4 | NA | CASSRNLQETQYF | TGTGCCAGCAGCCGAAATCTCCAAGAGACCCAGTACTTC
TRBJ1-2 | NA | TRBV13 | TRBD1 | CASSLGTAQNSYGYTF | TGTGCCAGCAGCCTTGGGACAGCGCAGAATTCCTACGGCTACACCTTC
TRBJ2-4 | NA | TRBV4-3 | TRBD1 | CASSQTFTGGAKNIQYF | TGCGCCAGCAGCCAGACCTTCACAGGGGGGGCCAAAAACATTCAGTACTTC
TRBJ1-6 | NA | TRBV6-1 | NA | CASSERTLIIPYNSPLHF | TGTGCCAGCAGTGAGAGGACTTTAATCATCCCTTATAATTCACCCCTCCACTTT
TRBJ2-3 | few | TRBV13 | NA | CASSVTGNTDTQYF | TGTGCCAGCAGCGTTACCGGGAACACAGATACGCAGTATTTT
TRBJ2-7 | NA | TRBV4-2 | NA | CASSQKDSSYEQYF | TGTGCCAGCAGCCAAAAGGACAGCTCCTACGAGCAGTACTTC
TRBJ1-1 | once | TRBV29-1 | TRBD1 | CSAGGQLNTEAFF | TGCAGCGCCGGGGGACAGCTGAACACTGAAGCTTTCTTT
TRBJ2-1 | NA | TRBV7-2 | NA | CASSLAENRPGEQFF | TGTGCCAGCAGCTTAGCAGAGAACCGGCCGGGTGAGCAGTTCTTC
TRBJ1-1 | NA | TRBV27 | NA | CASGPNTEAFF | TGTGCCAGCGGACCGAACACTGAAGCTTTCTTT
TRBJ1-4 | few | TRBV27 | TRBD1 | CASSPQGGMTKLFF | TGTGCCAGCAGTCCCCAAGGGGGCATGACAAAACTGTTTTTT
TRBJ2-2 | NA | TRBV9 | NA | CASSVAGAPGELFF | TGTGCCAGCAGCGTGGCAGGGGCCCCCGGGGAGCTGTTTTTT
TRBJ1-1 | NA | TRBV7-3 | TRBD1 | CASSLTGGQGQAFF | TGTGCCAGCAGCTTAACGGGAGGACAGGGTCAAGCTTTCTTT
TRBJ1-3 | NA | TRBV6-6 | NA | CASRDGFSGNTIYF | TGTGCCAGCAGGGACGGTTTCTCTGGAAACACCATATATTTT
TRBJ2-5 | many | TRBV18 | NA | CASSPPVLAGETQYF | TGTGCCAGCTCACCACCGGTGCTAGCTGGTGAGACCCAGTACTTC
TRBJ1-2 | few | TRBV6-5 | TRBD1 | CASFSQGNYGYAF | TGTGCCAGCTTTTCACAGGGGAACTATGGCTACGCCTTC
TRBJ1-4 | few | TRBV5-1 | NA | CASSWRGSAEKLFF | TGCGCCAGCAGCTGGAGGGGATCTGCTGAAAAACTGTTTTTT
TRBJ2-4 | NA | TRBV4-1 | TRBD2 | CASSQALAGGSLLQYF | TGCGCCAGCAGCCAAGCACTAGCGGGGGGCTCCCTCCTTCAGTACTTC
TRBJ2-5 | NA | TRBV12-3/TRBV12-4 | NA | CASGRGAQETQYF | TGTGCCAGCGGGAGAGGGGCCCAAGAGACCCAGTACTTC
TRBJ2-1 | NA | TRBV10-3 | TRBD2 | CAISEDSGGSYNEQFF | TGTGCCATCAGCGAAGACAGCGGGGGCTCCTACAATGAGCAGTTCTTC
TRBJ1-6 | NA | TRBV9 | NA | CASSPRDIYYNSPLHF | TGTGCCAGCAGCCCCCGGGACATATACTATAATTCACCCCTCCACTTT
TRBJ2-2 | few | TRBV29-1 | TRBD1 | CSVVPGQTTGELFF | TGCAGCGTTGTCCCGGGACAGACCACCGGGGAGCTGTTTTTT
TRBJ2-5 | few | TRBV10-3 | NA | CAIRRGPGETQYF | TGTGCCATCAGGCGGGGGCCCGGAGAGACCCAGTACTTC
TRBJ2-3 | NA | TRBV6-5 | NA | CASSYGVGGTDTQYF | TGTGCCAGCAGTTACGGGGTTGGAGGCACAGATACGCAGTATTTT
TRBJ2-1 | few | TRBV11-2 | NA | CASSHLAPNEQFF | TGTGCCAGCAGCCATCTAGCTCCCAATGAGCAGTTCTTC
TRBJ1-3 | NA | TRBV6-1 | TRBD1 | CASRDRVGNTIYF | TGTGCCAGCAGGGACAGGGTTGGAAACACCATATATTTT
TRBJ2-5 | many | TRBV28 | NA | CASRMGGSQETQYF | TGTGCCAGCAGAATGGGGGGCTCCCAAGAGACCCAGTACTTC
TRBJ2-7 | few | TRBV27 | NA | CASSLGGPRRSDEQYF | TGTGCCAGCAGTTTAGGGGGGCCCCGGCGATCTGACGAGCAGTACTTC
TRBJ2-4 | NA | TRBV7-9 | TRBD2 | CASSLGPSGNLAKNIQYF | TGTGCCAGCAGCTTAGGCCCTAGCGGGAATCTAGCCAAAAACATTCAGTACTTC
TRBJ1-2 | few | TRBV6-6 | TRBD1 | CATVTTGSYGYTF | TGTGCCACCGTAACGACAGGGAGCTATGGCTACACCTTC
TRBJ1-4 | NA | TRBV28 | NA | CASSLDEERATNEKLFF | TGTGCCAGCAGTTTGGACGAAGAACGCGCAACTAATGAAAAACTGTTTTTT
TRBJ2-7 | once | TRBV2 | TRBD2 | CASTGLAGFYEQYF | TGTGCCAGCACGGGACTAGCGGGGTTTTACGAGCAGTACTTC
TRBJ1-1 | NA | TRBV12-5 | NA | CASGFPDYRTGNTEAFF | TGTGCTAGTGGTTTCCCCGACTACCGTACAGGGAACACTGAAGCTTTCTTT
TRBJ2-7 | NA | TRBV20-1 | NA | CGLRVWGRYEQYF | TGCGGCCTCCGAGTATGGGGGAGGTACGAGCAGTACTTC
TRBJ1-2 | NA | TRBV27 | TRBD1 | CASNGQGARGGYTF | TGTGCCAGCAATGGACAGGGGGCGCGAGGAGGCTACACCTTC
TRBJ2-6 | NA | TRBV5-1 | NA | CASPPPLSGANVLTF | TGCGCCAGCCCTCCCCCTCTCTCTGGGGCCAACGTCCTGACTTTC
TRBJ2-3 | few | TRBV9 | TRBD2 | CASSVASGGNRDTQYF | TGTGCCAGCAGCGTAGCTAGCGGGGGGAATCGAGATACGCAGTATTTT
TRBJ1-6 | few | TRBV28 | NA | CASIGEVRNSPLHF | TGTGCCAGCATTGGGGAAGTGAGGAATTCACCCCTCCACTTT
TRBJ1-4 | many | TRBV7-9 | NA | CASSLTRGTNEKLFF | TGTGCCAGCAGCTTAACCAGGGGAACTAATGAAAAACTGTTTTTT
TRBJ2-7 | NA | TRBV11-2 | NA | CASSPMEGRSYEQYF | TGTGCCAGCAGCCCAATGGAGGGGCGCTCCTACGAGCAGTACTTC
TRBJ2-2 | NA | TRBV10-3 | TRBD1 | CAITRGGQTTGELFF | TGTGCCATCACTCGTGGGGGACAGACGACCGGGGAGCTGTTTTTT
TRBJ2-5 | NA | TRBV15 | NA | CATSPPVQETQYF | TGTGCCACCAGCCCTCCGGTACAAGAGACCCAGTACTTC